This T cell receptor (beta chain) stems from a study of blood T cell repertoires in COVID-19. Overall study context: The study drew acute and convalescent COVID-19 samples from the United States, Italy and Spain. PBMCs, B-cell-depleted T cells, or T cells were the source of the cDNA or gDNA that made up the material.

In the authors' workflow: Amplification from reference gene primers served as the basis for estimated nucleated cell counts. Only in-frame clones appear in the TCRdb table, and some are missing; sequencing was by immunoSEQ multiplex PCR. The V and J calls and clone size were taken over from that table, and D and trimming were inferred from the DNA. The table lists roughly 84,000 clones, around 75% of them singletons, with approximately 4.6% in the top ten. Trimming took off 6 bases at V and 5 bases at J, with 13 bases between the two ends. The CDR3 spans 13 residues. Germline V CDR1 and CDR2: MNHEY, SVGAGI.

The V and J genes are TRBV6-5 and TRBJ1-2, with a possible D match to TRBD1 (5 bases). The receptor's source is a woman between 50 and 59 years old with acute or convalescent COVID-19. The sequenced sample consisted of peripheral blood. The CDR3 nucleotides read TGTGCCAGCAGGCCGACAGCGCTATATGGCTACACCTTC. It codes for CASRPTALYGYTF.